This T cell receptor beta chain was sequenced during a study of blood T cell repertoires in COVID-19. V was pared by 2 bases and J by 4 bases, with 14 bases between. CDR1 and CDR2 from the germline V gene are LNHNV and YYDKDF (reference sequence). The CDR3 totals 15 residues. Under the authors' procedure: Amplification with reference gene primers provided the estimates of nucleated cell counts. Profiled with immunoSEQ multiplex PCR; TCRdb holds only in-frame clones, not every one. Clonal size and the V and J genes are those of that table, whereas D and trimming came from the DNA. The table has some 100,000 clones, about 81% seen once.

The gene calls are TRBV15 and TRBJ1-1; possible D gene TRBD1, 5 bases. Sequencing input: peripheral blood. This sequence was found in a human donor in a cohort sampled during active COVID-19. As DNA, the CDR3 is TGTGCCACCAGCAGACCCTCGGGCGGGGGCACTGAAGCTTTCTTT. Amino acid sequence: CATSRPSGGGTEAFF.